Detailed here is one T cell receptor (beta chain). The data are from a study of shared T cell receptors in the human thymus. The CDR3 consists of 16 residues. Germline assignment: CDR1 SGDLS and CDR2 YYNGEE. Trimming cost V 4 bases and J 8 bases; bases outside gene matches: 9. Here immunoSEQ multiplex PCR was the method, and the copy in TCRdb shows in-frame clones only, minus some. Here the sample spans roughly 560,000 clones, approximately 80% being singletons. This same sample was also part of a study on human thymus T cells. That study reports: It looked as if thymic and blood repertoires used V and J genes in a biased way.

The sequenced sample was thymocytes. The J gene is TRBJ2-1, the V gene TRBV9; 13 positions agree with TRBD2. This sequence originates from a boy in the first two years of life with a congenital heart defect. Written as DNA, the CDR3 is TGTGCCAGCAGCCGAGAAACTAGCGGGAGGGCCCATGAGCAGTTCTTC. It translates to CASSRETSGRAHEQFF.